This T cell receptor (beta chain) was sequenced during a study of cytomegalovirus exposure and HLA in healthy donors. Broader study findings: Near-uniform donor sequencing depth was presumed by presence/absence analyses.

On this clone itself: Its antigen is not identified.

The CDR3 totals 12 residues. Germline CDR1 MNHNS, CDR2 SASEGT. Trimming removed 7 bases at V and 8 bases at J, with 14 bases between. It was with 60 Vbeta and 13 Jbeta primers that the PCR ran. TCRdb's copy holds only in-frame clones and misses some; the assay was immunoSEQ multiplex PCR. The sample comprises around 160,000 clones, roughly 78% of which are singletons, and 2.5% to 3.5% rests with the top ten. The J gene is TRBJ1-2, the V gene TRBV6-1, with D perhaps matching TRBD1 (5 bases). This receptor was identified in a middle-aged man in good health and CMV-seropositive. What was sequenced was PBMCs. The CDR3 sequence: CASKGPSGGYTF. In nucleotides, the CDR3 is TGTGCCAGCAAGGGGCCTAGTGGGGGCTACACCTTC.